Below, one T cell receptor beta chain is given with its context. What it binds is unknown. This sample stems from a study of T cells in tuberculosis. Study details: In South Africa, adults with active tuberculosis were compared with IGRA-negative and latently infected IGRA-positive adolescents.

Overall study findings and caveats: Samples were chosen by availability of cryopreserved specimens.

This table comes from immunoSEQ multiplex PCR, and its TCRdb copy is limited to in-frame clones, with some not included. The sample records about 20,000 clones, approximately 92% being singletons. Unsorted cryopreserved PBMC were sequenced, averaging about 93,000 T cells per clinical donor. The length of the CDR3 is 13 residues. Trimming took off 3 bases at V and 3 bases at J, with 9 bases between the two ends. In germline, CDR1 is LNHNV, CDR2 YYDKDF (reference sequence). J is TRBJ2-7 and V is TRBV15; D is ambiguous. This clonotype was sampled from a donor aged 10 to 29 with latent tuberculosis or without tuberculosis infection. Sequenced material: PBMCs. CDR3 region: CATSSSPYYEQYF. For the CDR3, the DNA is TGTGCCACCAGCAGCTCTCCCTACTACGAGCAGTACTTC. Variable domain in full (rest from reference TRBV15 and TRBJ2-7): DAMVIQNPRYQVTQFGKPVTLSCSQTLNHNVMYWYQQKSSQAPKLLFHYYDKDFNNEADTPDNFQSRRPNTSFCFLDIRSPGLGDTAMYLCATSSSPYYEQYFGPGTRLTVT.